This T cell receptor (beta chain) was recorded in a study of naive and memory T cell subsets. General study findings and limits: Over 95% of naive TCR sequences appeared only once after error correction, unlike memory subsets. From naive to CM, EM and EMRA, diversity decreased and Gini increased. Between naive and memory subsets, TCR abundance power law exponents differed.

Germline V gene lookup returns CDR1 SGHTA and CDR2 FQGNSA. The CDR3 covers 16 residues. V was clipped by 5 bases and J by 9 bases; unmatched bases: 15. The sample holds a few counts of this clonotype. What it binds is not known. Two oligonucleotides, mixed equimolar, formed the beta constant-region primer covering TRBC1 and TRBC2. TCRdb processed the UMI-ligation and nested PCR reads anew with MiXCR; each CDR3 protein has one entry. The table includes tens of thousands of distinct CDR3 sequences, around 13% detected once. Sample: central memory CD4+ T cells from blood. This sequence was found in a human donor in good health. The V gene is TRBV7-2, the J gene TRBJ2-1; 8 bases align to TRBD2. The CDR3: CASSPPGIGRAGEQFF. The CDR3, as DNA: TGTGCCAGCAGCCCGCCAGGGATCGGGAGGGCCGGTGAGCAGTTCTTC.